The 14 T cell receptor beta chains below all came from one sample that was sequenced in a study of blood T cell repertoires in COVID-19 (dated by TCRdb to 2018 to 2020). Library prep was done by the immunoSEQ multiplex PCR assay. TCRdb obtained this table from immuneACCESS and retained in-frame rearrangements with V and J assigned. These tables miss some clones; where compared with another copy, unresolved V genes account for less than half of the shortfall, and the remainder is unexplained. Recorded for this sample are around 97,000 clones; 80% to 90% of them occurred a single time. The ten largest make up 15% of the sample. Sequenced material: peripheral blood. Receptor source: a human donor in a cohort sampled during active COVID-19.

The chain is built from TRBV12-3 or TRBV12-4 and TRBJ1-1; D remains ambiguous. V lost 3 bases, J lost 5 bases, and 10 bases lay in between. The CDR3 runs to 13 residues. This CDR3 reads CASSFAGPTEAFF. CDR3 nucleotide sequence: TGTGCCAGCAGTTTTGCGGGTCCGACTGAAGCTTTCTTT.

This clone showed up just once. The rearrangement joins TRBV4-1 to TRBJ2-3; D unclear. Trimming pared 4 bases from V and 0 bases from J, leaving 8 bases between. The CDR3 totals 14 residues. Germline CDR1 reads MGHRA; CDR2 reads YSYEKL. The CDR3 bases are TGCGCCAGCAGCCCCCCGACTAGCACAGATACGCAGTATTTT. This sequence encodes CASSPPTSTDTQYF.

The rearrangement uses TRBV14 and TRBJ2-7, with D possibly being TRBD2 (6 bases). The CDR3 contains 15 residues. Germline-derived CDR1 and CDR2 are SGHDN and FVKESK. Trimming took 4 bases from V and 2 from J, leaving 15 bases between them. Here the CDR3 DNA reads TGTGCCAGCAGCCGAACCCTAGCGCGTGCCTACGAGCAGTACTTC. It encodes CASSRTLARAYEQYF.

As DNA, the CDR3 is TGTGCCAGCAGCTTGGGACTAGCGGGAGGTTGGAGCGGGGAGCTGTTTTTT. It codes for CASSLGLAGGWSGELFF. This chain connects TRBV5-4 to TRBJ2-2, with 13 positions matching TRBD2. V lost 0 bases, J lost 7 bases, and 6 bases stayed unmatched. The CDR3 totals 17 residues. The germline gives CDR1 SGHNT, CDR2 YYREEE (reference sequence).

This clone showed up just once. This rearrangement joins TRBV3-1 (or the pseudogene TRBV3-2) to TRBJ2-1; TRBD2 aligns across 9 bases. The CDR3 totals 18 residues. Germline loops: CDR1 LGHDT, CDR2 YNNKEL (reference sequence). V lost 4 bases and J lost 3; bases outside the gene matches: 13. The CDR3 sequence: CASSRWAGGPFNYNEQFF. CDR3 in DNA: TGTGCCAGCAGCCGGTGGGCGGGAGGGCCTTTCAACTACAATGAGCAGTTCTTC.

This clone was counted a single time. The chain combines TRBV4-1 with TRBJ1-2; TRBD1 is a possible D gene (6 bases). This CDR3 comprises 16 residues. The V and J ends lost 1 base and 8 bases respectively, with 20 bases between them. Germline loops: CDR1 MGHRA, CDR2 YSYEKL. CDR3: CASSQGPAGDPYGYTF. For the CDR3, the DNA is TGCGCCAGCAGCCAAGGACCTGCAGGGGACCCTTACGGCTACACCTTC.

The gene calls are TRBV4-1 and TRBJ1-5, with 10 bases lining up with TRBD1. J lost 1 base, V lost 1 base, and 1 base had no gene match. Germline V gene lookup returns CDR1 MGHRA and CDR2 YSYEKL. The CDR3 is 16 amino acids. This CDR3 is CASSQGGQGSNQPQHF. Written as DNA, the CDR3 is TGCGCCAGCAGCCAAGGGGGACAGGGGAGCAATCAGCCCCAGCATTTT.

The DNA for the CDR3 is TGTGCCAGCAGCTTACAGCGGGGGCCGCAAGAGACCCAGTACTTC. Its translation: CASSLQRGPQETQYF. The chain links TRBV7-2 to TRBJ2-5; 8 bases align to TRBD2. The CDR3 runs to 15 residues. With V trimmed by 2 bases and J by 2 bases, 4 bases remained unmatched. Per the germline V gene, CDR1 is SGHTA and CDR2 is FQGNSA. The full variable domain, its missing parts supplied by reference TRBV7-2 and TRBJ2-5, is GAGVSQSPSNKVTEKGKDVELRCDPISGHTALYWYRQSLGQGLEFLIYFQGNSAPDKSGLPSDRFSAERTGGSVSTLTIQRTQQEDSAVYLCASSLQRGPQETQYFGPGTRLLVL.

This clone is a singleton in its sample. The gene calls are TRBV5-4 and TRBJ2-2; 10 nucleotides match TRBD2. CDR1 and CDR2 from the germline V gene are SGHNT and YYREEE (reference sequence). This CDR3 is 19 amino acids long. With V trimmed by 4 bases and J by 3 bases, 15 bases remained unmatched. The CDR3 loop reads CASSAAGGTSGEHTGELFF. CDR3 bases: TGTGCCAGCAGCGCCGCAGGAGGTACTAGCGGGGAGCACACCGGGGAGCTGTTTTTT.

The chain carries TRBV14 and TRBJ2-7; D gene unclear. The V end lost 3 bases, the J end lost 4 bases, and 4 bases lay between the germline ends. The germline V gene has CDR1 SGHDN and CDR2 FVKESK. This CDR3 has 11 amino acids. The CDR3 sequence: CASSHNYEQYF. CDR3 nucleotide sequence: TGTGCCAGCAGCCATAATTACGAGCAGTACTTC.

This rearrangement joins TRBV6-5 to TRBJ2-7; 10 positions agree with TRBD1. The CDR3 consists of 15 residues. J lost 6 bases, V lost 5 bases, and 10 bases had no gene match. The V gene's germline CDR1 is MNHEY and CDR2 SVGAGI. The CDR3 loop is CASSPGQGGRFEQYF. CDR3 sequence (DNA): TGTGCCAGCAGTCCAGGACAGGGGGGTCGTTTCGAGCAGTACTTC.

The rearrangement uses TRBV2 and TRBJ2-6, with TRBD1 identical over 7 bases. CDR1 and CDR2 from the germline V gene are SNHLY and FYNNEI. The CDR3 is 16 residues long. With 3 bases clipped from V and 0 bases from J, the junction kept 2 bases outside the gene matches. CDR3 region: CASSEAGGSGANVLTF. As DNA, the CDR3 is TGTGCCAGCAGTGAGGCAGGGGGCTCTGGGGCCAACGTCCTGACTTTC.

This chain links TRBV18 with TRBJ1-1; D call uncertain. Deletions cut 6 bases from V and 1 base from J, with 9 bases between. CDR1 and CDR2 (germline): KGHSH, LQKENI. The CDR3 totals 13 residues. The CDR3 loop reads CASSQRQNTEAFF. The CDR3 bases are TGTGCCAGCTCCCAGCGCCAGAACACTGAAGCTTTCTTT.

This sequence joins TRBV5-5 and TRBJ1-1, with TRBD1 matching 9 bases. The J segment lost 1 base and the V segment lost 3 bases, leaving 16 bases of the junction unmatched. Germline CDR1 SGHKS, CDR2 YYEKEE (reference sequence). There are 19 residues in the CDR3. The CDR3 bases are TGTGCCAGCAGCTATGCCGGGACAGGGTATTCGAGGGCGAACACTGAAGCTTTCTTT. Translation gives CASSYAGTGYSRANTEAFF. The variable domain in full, with the rest retrieved from reference TRBV5-5 and TRBJ1-1, is DAGVTQSPTHLIKTRGQQVTLRCSPISGHKSVSWYQQVLGQGPQFIFQYYEKEERGRGNFPDRFSARQFPNYSSELNVNALLLGDSALYLCASSYAGTGYSRANTEAFFGQGTRLTVV.